One sample yielded the 9 T cell receptor beta chains listed below, sequenced in a study of T cells after yellow fever vaccination. TCRdb ran MiXCR on the 5' RACE reads and lists one entry per CDR3 protein. The table shows roughly 400,000 distinct CDR3 sequences, with about 17% occurring only once. The material was PBMCs, obtained before the yellow fever booster vaccination. The receptors originated from a man aged 18 to 35 who received the YFV17D yellow fever vaccine.

In regard to this clonotype: A much larger clone lies a single base off, so this may be a read error. This chain connects TRBV5-4 to TRBJ2-7, with 7 bases matching TRBD1. CDR3 length: 13 residues. Germline V CDR1 and CDR2: SGHNT, YYREEE (reference sequence). CDR3 in amino acids: CASSWGQSFEQYF. The DNA for the CDR3 is TGTGCCAGCAGTTGGGGACAGTCCTTCGAGCAGTACTTC.

This clonotype was recorded a few times. The gene calls are TRBV19 and TRBJ2-3; D remains ambiguous. The germline V gene has CDR1 LNHDA and CDR2 SQIVND (reference sequence). The CDR3 runs 14 residues. Trimming took 3 bases from V and 2 from J, leaving 9 bases between them. In DNA, the CDR3 is TGTGCCAGTAGTATCCGACCTTCCACAGATACGCAGTATTTT. Translation: CASSIRPSTDTQYF.

This clonotype was seen more than once but under ten times. This rearrangement joins TRBV18 to TRBJ1-1; TRBD1 matches 9 bases. The CDR3 runs to 17 residues. Trimming at V came to 3 bases and at J to 5 bases, leaving 13 bases not matched to a gene. Germline V lookup: CDR1 KGHSH, CDR2 LQKENI. The DNA for the CDR3 is TGTGCCAGCTCACCGCTCGATACAGGGGGCGCCGGGACTGAAGCTTTCTTT. Its protein product is CASSPLDTGGAGTEAFF. The variable domain in full, completed from reference TRBV18 and TRBJ1-1, reads NAGVMQNPRHLVRRRGQEARLRCSPMKGHSHVYWYRQLPEEGLKFMVYLQKENIIDESGMPKERFSAEFPKEGPSILRIQQVVRGDSAAYFCASSPLDTGGAGTEAFFGQGTRLTVV.

This clonotype was detected ten times or more. The rearrangement uses TRBV29-1 and TRBJ2-3, with unresolved D. Germline-derived CDR1 and CDR2 are SQVTM and ANQGSEA. Trimming took 6 bases from V and 2 from J, leaving 6 bases between them. This CDR3 has 11 residues. The CDR3 DNA follows: TGCAGCGTCCCCTCCACAGATACGCAGTATTTT. Translated: CSVPSTDTQYF.

The rearrangement uses TRBV7-9 and TRBJ2-1, with D maybe TRBD2 (6 bases). Germline V gene lookup returns CDR1 SEHNR and CDR2 FQNEAQ (reference sequence). V was shortened by 5 bases and J by 7 bases, with 27 bases between the two germline ends. The CDR3 covers 18 residues. The CDR3, as DNA: TGTGCCAGCAGCGGGAGGCGAGTCGGCCTCCCCTCGTGGAATGAGCAGTTCTTC. Residues: CASSGRRVGLPSWNEQFF.

V and J are TRBV7-9 and TRBJ2-3; TRBD1 agrees at 8 bases. The trim removed 3 bases at V and 3 bases at J, leaving 5 bases unmatched. The germline V gene has CDR1 SEHNR and CDR2 FQNEAQ (reference sequence). CDR3 length: 15 residues. CDR3 protein: CASSLLRQGTDTQYF. In nucleotides, the CDR3 is TGTGCCAGCAGCTTGTTAAGACAGGGGACAGATACGCAGTATTTT.

This clonotype occurred a few times. This chain connects TRBV7-8 to TRBJ2-7, with 9 bases fitting TRBD2. J was trimmed by 4 bases and V by 5 bases; bases with no gene match: 6. The CDR3 loop spans 14 amino acids. Germline CDR1 SGHVS, CDR2 FQNEAQ. The CDR3, as DNA: TGTGCCAGCAGCCCCTTAGCGGGGGCGTACGAGCAGTACTTC. This translates into CASSPLAGAYEQYF.

There are a few counts of this clonotype. The rearrangement links TRBV11-2 to TRBJ1-2; D is uncertain. V lost 1 base, J lost 6 bases, and 9 bases lay in between. The CDR3 covers 13 residues. Per the germline V gene, CDR1 is SGHAT and CDR2 is FQNNGV. CDR3 sequence reads: CASSLGQHNGYTF. The CDR3, as DNA: TGTGCCAGCAGCTTAGGTCAGCACAATGGCTACACCTTC.

This clonotype turned up a few times. This sequence joins TRBV5-5 and TRBJ2-2, with D possibly called TRBD1 or TRBD2 (5 bases each). In germline, CDR1 is SGHKS, CDR2 YYEKEE (reference sequence). V lost 5 bases and J 3 bases, leaving 11 bases between the germline ends. The CDR3 length is 14 residues. CDR3: CASRPGRYTGELFF. Here the CDR3 DNA reads TGTGCCAGCAGACCGGGACGGTACACCGGGGAGCTGTTTTTT.